What follows is one T cell receptor (beta chain) and its context. Random hexamers served to reverse transcribe roughly 0.5 to 1 ug RNA. A multiplex approach, immunoSEQ multiplex PCR, amplified TCR beta CDR3 across 54 Vbeta and 13 Jbeta. TCRdb re-called the immunoSEQ multiplex PCR reads through MiXCR, storing one row per CDR3 protein. Altogether roughly 170,000 distinct CDR3 sequences are present, about 93% being singletons, with the ten largest covering more than 0.08%. V dropped 2 bases and J dropped 10 bases, with 6 bases sitting between them. Germline CDR1 reads MNHEY; CDR2 reads SMNVEV (reference sequence). This CDR3 contains 12 residues. The sequenced target, TCR beta, came from blood CD8+ and CD4+ T cells. The multiple sclerosis controls consisted of treatment-naive patients with relapsing-remitting disease, either stable or active. Bulk CD8+ and CD4+ cells came from magnetic negative isolation; CD8+ TEMRA by FACS.

The data are from a study of CD8 T cells in Susac syndrome. The sample comprised CD4+ T cells from PBMCs. This chain joins TRBV27 and TRBJ1-6; D is uncertain. The source is a human donor with multiple sclerosis. The CDR3: CASSLLHSPLHF. Written as DNA, the CDR3 is TGTGCCAGCAGTTTACTGCACTCACCCCTCCACTTT.